This T cell receptor (beta chain) came from a study of blood T cell repertoires in COVID-19. The CDR3 covers 14 residues. Trimming pared 6 bases from V and 5 bases from J, leaving 16 bases between. Germline CDR1 reads MDHEN; CDR2 reads SYDVKM. TCRdb's table, derived via immunoSEQ multiplex PCR, lists solely in-frame clones and lacks some. The data hold 15,000 to 17,000 clones, with 75% to 90% observed a single time. The sequence was collected from a man aged 65 to 79 in a cohort sampled during active COVID-19. The sample comprised peripheral blood. This chain uses TRBV28 with TRBJ1-1; possibly TRBD1 for D (6 bases). The CDR3 sequence: CASRQRGGSTEAFF. The CDR3 DNA sequence: TGTGCCAGCAGACAAAGGGGGGGAAGTACTGAAGCTTTCTTT.